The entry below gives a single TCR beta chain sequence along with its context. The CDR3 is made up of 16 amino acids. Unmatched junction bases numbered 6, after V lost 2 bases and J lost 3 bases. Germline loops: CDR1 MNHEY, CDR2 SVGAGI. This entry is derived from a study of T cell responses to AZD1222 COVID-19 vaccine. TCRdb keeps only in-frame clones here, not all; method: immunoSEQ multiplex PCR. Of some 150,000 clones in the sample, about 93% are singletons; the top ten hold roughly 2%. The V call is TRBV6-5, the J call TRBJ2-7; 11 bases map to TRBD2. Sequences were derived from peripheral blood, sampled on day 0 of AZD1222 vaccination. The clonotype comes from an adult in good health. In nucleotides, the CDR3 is TGTGCCAGCAGTTACAGCCTAGCGGGAGGCCTCTACGAGCAGTACTTC. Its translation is CASSYSLAGGLYEQYF.